These 9 T cell receptor beta chains were sequenced from one sample in a study of T-cell reconstitution after alpha-beta-depleted transplantation in children. The library targeted TCRbeta and was prepared with unique molecular identifiers. From the PCR reads, TCRdb called clonotypes with MiXCR, one entry per CDR3 protein. This table holds hundreds of thousands of distinct CDR3 sequences, around 13% found once. The source was PBMCs, collected before TCRalphabeta/CD19-depleted stem cell transplant. These receptors originate from a girl aged 2-15 years with congenital amegakaryocytic thrombocytopenia, due to receive a stem cell transplant.

The CDR3 nucleotides are TGTGCCAGCAGTTACTCAACCCAGGGAGCGTTGTACGAGCAGTACTTC. Protein product: CASSYSTQGALYEQYF. The chain employs TRBV6-5 and TRBJ2-7, with D possibly called TRBD1 or TRBD2 (5 bases each). CDR1 is MNHEY and CDR2 is SVGAGI in the germline V gene. This CDR3 contains 16 residues. V gave up 0 bases and J gave up 4 bases, with 16 bases separating them.

This clonotype turned up a few times. The chain combines TRBV18 with TRBJ2-1; 7 positions agree with TRBD2. The V and J ends lost 1 base and 5 bases, in that order; junction bases with no gene match: 11. Looked up from germline, CDR1 is KGHSH and CDR2 is LQKENI. This CDR3 is 17 amino acids long. The CDR3: CASSPLSSGWRDNEQFF. The DNA of the CDR3 is TGTGCCAGCTCACCACTAAGTAGCGGGTGGAGAGACAATGAGCAGTTCTTC.

Ten or more counts support this clonotype. This CDR3 reads CASSPSRLADYEQYF. CDR3 nucleotides: TGTGCCAGCAGCCCCAGCCGACTAGCGGATTACGAGCAGTACTTC. J is TRBJ2-7 and V is TRBV3-1; 9 nucleotides align to TRBD2. V shed 4 bases, J shed 4 bases, and the junction held 8 bases outside the gene matches. Per the germline V gene, CDR1 is LGHDT and CDR2 is YNNKEL (reference sequence). This CDR3 region has 15 residues.

This chain joins TRBV5-1 and TRBJ2-3; TRBD2 matches at 9 bases. Germline V lookup: CDR1 SGHRS, CDR2 YFSETQ. The CDR3 consists of 18 residues. J lost 0 bases, V lost 2 bases, and 10 bases had no gene match. As DNA, the CDR3 is TGCGCCAGCAGCTTAAACCGACTAGCGGTGACTAGCACAGATACGCAGTATTTT. Translating it yields CASSLNRLAVTSTDTQYF.

This clonotype has at least ten counts. The V call is TRBV29-1, the J call TRBJ2-7, with unresolved D. The length of the CDR3 is 12 residues. The germline V gene encodes CDR1 SQVTM and CDR2 ANQGSEA. V gave up 1 base and J gave up 3 bases, with 7 bases separating them. CDR3 sequence reads: CSVEGNNYEQYF. The CDR3, as DNA: TGCAGCGTTGAAGGCAATAACTACGAGCAGTACTTC.

This clonotype was observed at least ten times. This chain links TRBV7-2 with TRBJ2-3; D is possibly TRBD2 (5 bases). Germline CDR1 and CDR2: SGHTA and FQGNSA. Trimming took off 1 base at V and 1 base at J, with 12 bases between the two ends. The CDR3 totals 16 residues. In DNA, the CDR3 is TGTGCCAGCAGCTTAGTCTCAGCGGTACGCACAGATACGCAGTATTTT. Its translation: CASSLVSAVRTDTQYF.

This clonotype turned up a few times. V usage is TRBV27 and J usage is TRBJ2-3; 8 positions agree with TRBD1. The CDR3 spans 15 residues. Trimming removed 5 bases from V and 1 base from J; junction bases left unmatched: 5. Germline V gene sequence: CDR1 MNHEY, CDR2 SMNVEV (reference sequence). Here the CDR3 reads CASSTPTGGTDTQYF. Here the CDR3 DNA reads TGTGCCAGCAGTACTCCGACAGGGGGCACAGATACGCAGTATTTT.

This clonotype showed up many times. The chain carries TRBV20-1 and TRBJ2-1, with D tentatively TRBD2 (6 bases). The CDR3 extends over 15 amino acids. Between the trimmed V and J ends, which lost 1 base and 6 bases, there was a span of 16 bases. Germline V gives CDR1 DFQATT, CDR2 SNEGSKA (reference sequence). The CDR3 protein is CSARATEGRINEQFF. The CDR3 DNA reads as TGCAGTGCTAGAGCGACGGAGGGCCGCATCAATGAGCAGTTCTTC.

This clonotype has ten or more counts. One end of the junction does not line up with germline, which may come from a read error. The DNA for the CDR3 is TGCAGCGGAGACGACAGGGGCACTGAAGTTTTCTTT. It is translated as CSGDDRGTEVFF. The chain employs TRBV29-1 and TRBJ1-1; 8 nucleotides match TRBD1. The CDR3 spans 12 residues. Germline V gene sequence: CDR1 SQVTM, CDR2 ANQGSEA.